This T cell receptor beta chain was documented in a study of cytomegalovirus exposure and HLA in healthy donors. CDR3 length: 15 amino acids. Germline CDR1 SEHNR, CDR2 FQNEAQ (reference sequence). V dropped 5 bases and J dropped 2; count of bases not matched to a gene: 3. 13 Jbeta primers and 60 Vbeta primers were used for the PCR. Repertoires were generated with immunoSEQ multiplex PCR, while TCRdb's copy carries only in-frame clones and drops some. The sample shows about 150,000 clones, around 75% of them seen only once. The receptor comes from a human donor in good health. Sequencing used PBMCs. V usage is TRBV7-9 and J usage is TRBJ2-2; 9 nucleotides match TRBD2. Here the CDR3 reads CASSPSGINTGELFF. The CDR3 DNA reads TGTGCCAGCAGCCCTAGCGGGATTAACACCGGGGAGCTGTTTTTT.